The rows below give T cell receptor beta chains drawn from one sample of a study of blood T cell repertoires in COVID-19. Some clones are missing from TCRdb's copy, which holds only in-frame ones; the method was immunoSEQ multiplex PCR. The sample holds fewer than 300,000 clones, 75% to 95% seen once. Sequenced material: PBMCs or T cells enriched from blood (not recorded which). Every receptor here comes from a woman aged 25-40 years who had recovered from COVID-19. The CDR3 runs from the conserved cysteine through the conserved F or W. D genes are given only for firm matches. Clone size is given for some rows only: seen once, a few or many times, or a class if the clone is expanded.

d_gene	v_gene	abundance	j_gene	CDR3aa	CDR3nt
NA	TRBV3-1/TRBV3-2	NA	TRBJ2-7	CASSQDLAAGEQYF	TGTGCCAGCAGCCAAGATCTGGCCGCGGGCGAGCAGTACTTC
NA	TRBV11-1	NA	TRBJ1-1	CASSFMNTEAFF	TGTGCCAGCAGCTTCATGAACACTGAAGCTTTCTTT
NA	TRBV7-8	NA	TRBJ1-1	CASSLASPRVGTEAFF	TGTGCCAGCAGCTTAGCATCCCCCAGGGTGGGGACTGAAGCTTTCTTT
TRBD1	TRBV19	NA	TRBJ2-7	CASSITGGPYEQYF	TGTGCCAGTAGTATAACAGGGGGCCCCTACGAGCAGTACTTC
NA	TRBV4-2	NA	TRBJ2-1	CASSQAAGVGNEQFF	TGTGCCAGCAGCCAAGCGGCAGGGGTCGGCAATGAGCAGTTCTTC
NA	TRBV27	once	TRBJ1-1	CASKDTSNTEAFF	TGTGCCAGCAAAGACACCTCGAACACTGAAGCTTTCTTT
NA	TRBV4-1	once	TRBJ1-1	CASSQEGQGIAEAFF	TGCGCCAGCAGCCAAGAAGGGCAGGGAATTGCCGAAGCTTTCTTT
NA	TRBV20-1	NA	TRBJ1-2	CSASLRNYGYTF	TGCAGTGCTAGTCTCCGTAACTATGGCTACACCTTC
TRBD1	TRBV19	NA	TRBJ1-4	CASSSRTGLLFF	TGTGCCAGTAGTAGTCGGACAGGGCTACTGTTTTTT
TRBD1	TRBV7-2	many	TRBJ2-7	CASRLQGAESYEQYF	TGTGCCAGCAGGCTACAGGGGGCAGAATCCTACGAGCAGTACTTC
NA	TRBV9	once	TRBJ1-2	CASSVAGGYTF	TGTGCCAGCAGCGTAGCGGGTGGCTACACCTTC
NA	TRBV10-2	NA	TRBJ2-1	CASSERESYNEQFF	TGCGCCAGCAGTGAGCGGGAATCCTACAATGAGCAGTTCTTC
TRBD1	TRBV19	NA	TRBJ1-5	CASSIGQGNNQPQHF	TGTGCCAGTAGTATCGGACAGGGTAACAATCAGCCCCAGCATTTT
NA	TRBV28	NA	TRBJ1-5	CASGDRSNQPQHF	TGTGCCAGCGGAGACAGGTCCAATCAGCCCCAGCATTTT
TRBD2	TRBV7-9	NA	TRBJ2-3	CASSSSGGWADTQYF	TGTGCCAGCAGCTCTAGCGGGGGGTGGGCAGATACGCAGTATTTT
NA	TRBV27	few	TRBJ1-6	CASSPGQFARDLHF	TGTGCCAGCAGTCCCGGACAGTTCGCCCGGGACCTCCACTTT
NA	TRBV7-9	NA	TRBJ1-3	CASSLQVRSGNTIYF	TGTGCCAGCAGCTTACAGGTCCGTTCTGGAAACACCATATATTTT
NA	TRBV21-1	NA	TRBJ2-7	CASSYVWALQAYEQYF	TGTGCCAGCAGCTATGTATGGGCCCTTCAAGCCTACGAGCAGTACTTC
NA	TRBV7-2	once	TRBJ2-7	CASSLYTGFVHLGNYEQYF	TGTGCCAGCAGCCTTTATACAGGGTTCGTTCACCTAGGCAACTACGAGCAGTACTTC
TRBD1	TRBV27	NA	TRBJ1-5	CASSQIGTDPPQPQHF	TGTGCCAGCAGTCAAATAGGGACAGACCCCCCTCAGCCCCAGCATTTT
NA	TRBV7-9	once	TRBJ2-5	CASSSGGRETQYF	TGTGCCAGCAGCTCCGGGGGGCGGGAGACCCAGTACTTC
TRBD2	TRBV7-2	NA	TRBJ2-7	CASSLGLAGLSYEQYF	TGTGCCAGCAGCTTAGGACTAGCGGGGCTGTCCTACGAGCAGTACTTC
NA	TRBV6-2/TRBV6-3	NA	TRBJ2-4	CASSPGGAWNIQYF	TGTGCCAGTAGTCCGGGGGGCGCTTGGAACATTCAGTACTTC
NA	TRBV30	NA	TRBJ2-2	CAWSVLQNTGELFF	TGTGCCTGGAGTGTACTACAGAACACCGGGGAGCTGTTTTTT
NA	TRBV9	NA	TRBJ1-2	CASSVGAAPNYGYTF	TGTGCCAGCAGCGTAGGGGCAGCACCAAACTATGGCTACACCTTC
NA	TRBV2	NA	TRBJ2-5	CASRVAGETQYF	TGTGCCAGCAGAGTCGCGGGAGAGACCCAGTACTTC
NA	TRBV28	NA	TRBJ1-5	CASSSGSGQPQHF	TGTGCCAGCAGTTCTGGGAGTGGGCAGCCCCAGCATTTT
NA	TRBV30	once	TRBJ2-1	CAWGATRANEQFF	TGTGCCTGGGGTGCCACTAGAGCGAATGAGCAGTTCTTC
TRBD1	TRBV5-6	few	TRBJ1-5	CASYRLGGQGYYRISPQHF	TGTGCCAGCTACCGGTTAGGTGGACAGGGGTATTATAGGATCAGCCCCCAGCATTTT
NA	TRBV3-1/TRBV3-2	NA	TRBJ2-1	CASSQVGGDKFF	TGTGCCAGCAGCCAAGTCGGAGGGGATAAGTTCTTC